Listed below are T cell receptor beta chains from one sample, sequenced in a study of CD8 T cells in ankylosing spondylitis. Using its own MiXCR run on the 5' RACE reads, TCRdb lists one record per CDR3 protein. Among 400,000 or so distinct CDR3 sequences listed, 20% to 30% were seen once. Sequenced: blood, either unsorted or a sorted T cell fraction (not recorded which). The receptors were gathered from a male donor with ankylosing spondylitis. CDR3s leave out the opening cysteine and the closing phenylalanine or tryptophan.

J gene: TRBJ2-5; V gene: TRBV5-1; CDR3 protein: ASSVIAVQETQY
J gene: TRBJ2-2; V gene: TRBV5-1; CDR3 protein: ASSFDTHKGAGELF
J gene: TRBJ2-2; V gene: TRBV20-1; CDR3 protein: SARGTEVTGELF
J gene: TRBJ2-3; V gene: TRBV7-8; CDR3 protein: ASSLTLARTDTQY
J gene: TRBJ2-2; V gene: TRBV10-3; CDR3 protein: AIRSGTSNSGELF
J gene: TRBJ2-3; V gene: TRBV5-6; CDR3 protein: ASSLERLDTQY
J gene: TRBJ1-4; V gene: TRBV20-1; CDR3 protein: SAGQGRALNEKLF
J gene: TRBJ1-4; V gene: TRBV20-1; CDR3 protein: SAVDRISNEKLF
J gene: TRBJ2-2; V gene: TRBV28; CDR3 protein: AIFDRANTGELF
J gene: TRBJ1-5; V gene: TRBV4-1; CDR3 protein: ASSQEPRNQPQH
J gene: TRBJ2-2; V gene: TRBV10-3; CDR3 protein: AITPQNTGELF
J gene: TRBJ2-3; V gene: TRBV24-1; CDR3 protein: ATMGSTGDSDTQY
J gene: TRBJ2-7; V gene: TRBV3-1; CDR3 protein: ASSQVGGKAYEQY
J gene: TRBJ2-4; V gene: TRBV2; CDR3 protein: AIEGQALNIQY
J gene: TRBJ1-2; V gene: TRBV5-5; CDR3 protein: ASSLDYATGVGGYT
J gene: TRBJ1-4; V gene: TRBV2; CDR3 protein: ATTTGTGKLF
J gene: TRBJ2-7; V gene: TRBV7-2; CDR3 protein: ASSSSPGYSYEQY
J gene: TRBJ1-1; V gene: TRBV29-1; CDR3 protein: SVHGQGGNTEAF
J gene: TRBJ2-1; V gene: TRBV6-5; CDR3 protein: ASSYREYNEQF
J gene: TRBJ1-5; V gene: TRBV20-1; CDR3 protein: SASRRRRGEPQH
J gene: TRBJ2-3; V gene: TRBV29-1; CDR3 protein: SVEVVDTQY
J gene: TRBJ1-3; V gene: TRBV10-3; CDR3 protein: AIRSDSSGNTIY
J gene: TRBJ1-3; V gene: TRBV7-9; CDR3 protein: ASSPRTDSGNTIY
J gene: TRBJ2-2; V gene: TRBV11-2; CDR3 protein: ASSSRIAGYDTGELF
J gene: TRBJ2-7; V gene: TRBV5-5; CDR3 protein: ASSLIGRGYEQY
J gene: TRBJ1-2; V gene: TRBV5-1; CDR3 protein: ASSLGDLGYGYT
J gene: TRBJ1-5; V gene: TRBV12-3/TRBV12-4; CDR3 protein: ASSLTATVNQPQH
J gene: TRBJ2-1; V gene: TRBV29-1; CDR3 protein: SVRTGALYNEQF
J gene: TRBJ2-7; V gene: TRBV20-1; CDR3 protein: SAIRDTFSYEQY
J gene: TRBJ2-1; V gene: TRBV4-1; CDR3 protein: ASSQRTGPGEQF
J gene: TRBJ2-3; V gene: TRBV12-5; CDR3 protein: ASAGDTDTQY
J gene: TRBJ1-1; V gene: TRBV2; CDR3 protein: ASSERRGGENTEAF
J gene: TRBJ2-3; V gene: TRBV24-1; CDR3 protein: ATRTSGLRVVSTDTQY
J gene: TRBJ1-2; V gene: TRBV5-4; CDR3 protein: ASSFSDRGFYGYT
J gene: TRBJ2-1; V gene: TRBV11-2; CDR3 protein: ASSPRYEQF
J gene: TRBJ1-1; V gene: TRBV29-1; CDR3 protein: SAKTGGGTEAF
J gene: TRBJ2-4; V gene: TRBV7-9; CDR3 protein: ASSHGLGLAKNIQY
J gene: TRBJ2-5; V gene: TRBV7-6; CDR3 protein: ASSPHSGRGETQY
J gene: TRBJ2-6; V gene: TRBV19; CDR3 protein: ASSPAPLAGAGGANVLT
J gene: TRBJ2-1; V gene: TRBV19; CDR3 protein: ASSIGGRPYEQF
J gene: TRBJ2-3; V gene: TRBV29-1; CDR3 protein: SVGTGGGDTQY
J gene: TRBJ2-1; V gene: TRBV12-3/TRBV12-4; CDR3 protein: ASSFAGGRNNEQF
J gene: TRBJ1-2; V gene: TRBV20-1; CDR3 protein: SAATDRAHGYT
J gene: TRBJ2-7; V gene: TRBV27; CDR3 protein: ASSAPGLGSYEQY
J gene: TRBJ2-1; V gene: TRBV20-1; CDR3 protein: SARTSGRIYNEQF
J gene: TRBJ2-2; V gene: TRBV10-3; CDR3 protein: AITYTGGPETNTGELF
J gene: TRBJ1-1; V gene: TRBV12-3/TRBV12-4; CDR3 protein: ASTPAWTRNTEAF
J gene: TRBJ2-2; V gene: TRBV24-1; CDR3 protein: ATSDSRAGAYGGELF
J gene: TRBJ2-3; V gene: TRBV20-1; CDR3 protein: SARRPGTNKNRDTQY
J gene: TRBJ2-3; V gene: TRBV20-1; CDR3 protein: SAPPRGGRGDTQY
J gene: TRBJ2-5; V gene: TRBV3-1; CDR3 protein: ASSPSGSTSKTQY
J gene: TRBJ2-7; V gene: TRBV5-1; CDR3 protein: ASSLGPQGSYEQY
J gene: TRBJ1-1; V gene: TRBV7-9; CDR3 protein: ASSHSGTANTEAF
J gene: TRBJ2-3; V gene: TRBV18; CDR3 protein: ASSPSPQGGDTQY
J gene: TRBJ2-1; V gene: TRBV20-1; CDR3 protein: SASRGASYNEQF
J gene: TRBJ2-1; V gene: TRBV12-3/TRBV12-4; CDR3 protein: ASSPTITYNEQF
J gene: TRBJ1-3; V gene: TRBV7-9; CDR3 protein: ASSLVGAGNTIY
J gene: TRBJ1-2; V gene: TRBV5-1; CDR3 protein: ASTPGQSDYGYT
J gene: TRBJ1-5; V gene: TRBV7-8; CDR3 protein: ASSSHDQPQH
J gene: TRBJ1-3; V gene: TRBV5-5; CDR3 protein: ASSFGTVGGNTIY